This T cell receptor (beta chain) was sequenced during a study of response to subunit inactivated influenza vaccine. General study points: Authors suggested that a seasonal influenza vaccination recruits few new T cells each time.

This clonotype was seen only a few times. The antigen remains unidentified. TCRdb itself ran the RT-PCR reads through MiXCR, one entry per CDR3 protein. The table has about 540,000 distinct CDR3 sequences, around 25% seen once; the top ten hold 2.5% to 3.5%. The V segment lost 12 bases and the J segment 10 bases; nucleotides outside the gene matches: 11. Germline V gene lookup returns CDR1 KGHDR and CDR2 SFDVKD. The CDR3 runs 13 residues. These data were also filed under a second study, of T cells expressing NK-cell markers. This second study says: TCR beta cDNA was generated via 5'RACE template switching incorporating UMIs. It was sorted CD3+CD56+NKG2C+, CD3+CD56+NKG2C- and CD3+CD56-NKG2C+ T cells that supplied the TCR beta repertoires. The study did not resolve the HCMV specificity of expanded NKG2C+ T cell clones.

V usage is TRBV24-1 and J usage is TRBJ2-1; 10 bases align to TRBD1. The sample consisted of CD4+ T cells sorted from PBMCs, taken approximately 12 days after vaccination. The clonotype was recovered from a man between 50 and 59 years old who received an inactivated influenza vaccine. The CDR3 bases are TGTGCCTCCGGGGGACAGGGGATAGGGGAGCAGTTCTTC. This gives the protein CASGGQGIGEQFF.